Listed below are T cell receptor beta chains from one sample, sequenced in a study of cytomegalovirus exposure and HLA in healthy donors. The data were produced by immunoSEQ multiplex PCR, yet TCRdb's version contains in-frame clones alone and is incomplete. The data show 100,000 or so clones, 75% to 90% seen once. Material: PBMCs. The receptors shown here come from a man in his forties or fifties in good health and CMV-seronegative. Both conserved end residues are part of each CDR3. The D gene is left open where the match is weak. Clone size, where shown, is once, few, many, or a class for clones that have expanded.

TGTGCCAGCAGCCCCTCTCGACTAGCGGGGGGTACCGGGGAGCTGTTTTTT	CASSPSRLAGGTGELFF	TRBD2	17	few	TRBJ2-2	TRBV7-9
TGTGCCAGTACCCACTCGATCAGGGGGCGGAACTATGGCTACACCTTC	CASTHSIRGRNYGYTF	TRBD1	16	NA	TRBJ1-2	TRBV19
TGTGCCAGCAGTGGGCTAGCGGGGGTTGAGCAGTACTTC	CASSGLAGVEQYF	TRBD2	13	few	TRBJ2-7	TRBV2
TGTGCCAGCAGCGATGCAGGGGCTGAAGCTTTCTTT	CASSDAGAEAFF	NA	12	NA	TRBJ1-1	TRBV13
TGTTCCAGCAGCTACAGGGGGCTTTACAATGAGCAGTTCTTC	CSSSYRGLYNEQFF	TRBD1	14	NA	TRBJ2-1	TRBV7-9
TGTGCCAGCAGCTTTACAGGGGGCGCGGAGACCCAGTACTTC	CASSFTGGAETQYF	TRBD1	14	NA	TRBJ2-5	TRBV7-3
TGTGCCAGCAGCTCGGCCGGACTAGCGGGCTTCTCCTACGAGCAGTACTTC	CASSSAGLAGFSYEQYF	TRBD2	17	medium-sized	TRBJ2-7	TRBV5-8
TGCGCCAGCAGCCAAACACAGGGGTCATGGGACACTGAAGCTTTCTTT	CASSQTQGSWDTEAFF	TRBD1	16	NA	TRBJ1-1	TRBV4-1
TGTGCCAGCAGCTCTATAGACGGGGAGCTGTTTTTT	CASSSIDGELFF	NA	12	NA	TRBJ2-2	TRBV6-6
TGTGCCAGCAGCTTAGCGGGGCTAGTCACAGATACGCAGTATTTT	CASSLAGLVTDTQYF	NA	15	NA	TRBJ2-3	TRBV7-6
TGTGCCAGCAAGGTGAGCGGTGACACAGATACGCAGTATTTT	CASKVSGDTDTQYF	NA	14	NA	TRBJ2-3	TRBV2
TGTGCCAGCAGCTTAGATTGGGGCAGGGGGCTTTACGAGCAGTACTTC	CASSLDWGRGLYEQYF	TRBD1	16	NA	TRBJ2-7	TRBV11-2
TGCGCCAGCAGCTTCCAGGGAGGGACCTATGGCTACACCTTC	CASSFQGGTYGYTF	NA	14	NA	TRBJ1-2	TRBV5-1
TGTGCCAGTAGTGAGGGTTCGACCCACACTAGGGAGACCCAGTACTTC	CASSEGSTHTRETQYF	NA	16	NA	TRBJ2-5	TRBV19
TGTGCCAGCAGACAGGGGACATTAGCCTACGAGCAGTACTTC	CASRQGTLAYEQYF	TRBD1	14	once	TRBJ2-7	TRBV6-5
TGTGCCATCAGAGACAGGGGTCTGAGCTCTGGGGCCAACGTCCTGACTTTC	CAIRDRGLSSGANVLTF	TRBD1	17	once	TRBJ2-6	TRBV10-3
TGTGCCAGCAGTTACTCGAGTGCTGGCTACACCTTC	CASSYSSAGYTF	NA	12	NA	TRBJ1-2	TRBV6-6
TGTGCCAGCAGCCCGTTTCAGGGCTATGGCTACACCTTC	CASSPFQGYGYTF	NA	13	few	TRBJ1-2	TRBV6-5
TGTGCCAGCTCACCACGGGGCTATAGCAATCAGCCCCAGCATTTT	CASSPRGYSNQPQHF	NA	15	few	TRBJ1-5	TRBV18
TGTGCCAGCAGTGAGTCTAGCGGGGGAGCCTACGAGCAGTACTTC	CASSESSGGAYEQYF	TRBD2	15	NA	TRBJ2-7	TRBV2
TGTGCCAGCAGCCAAGATCAGGCTAGCGGGGGCTACGAGCAGTACTTC	CASSQDQASGGYEQYF	TRBD2	16	NA	TRBJ2-7	TRBV14
TGTTCCAGCCGCCGGGACAGGGGATACAATGAGCAGTTCTTC	CSSRRDRGYNEQFF	TRBD1	14	NA	TRBJ2-1	TRBV7-9
TGCGCCAGCAGCCAACACCCGACCGGGACATCCTACGAGCAGTACTTC	CASSQHPTGTSYEQYF	NA	16	NA	TRBJ2-7	TRBV4-1
TGTGCCAGCAGCTTAGGACACCAGACGGCTGAAGCTTTCTTT	CASSLGHQTAEAFF	NA	14	NA	TRBJ1-1	TRBV7-9
TGTGCCAGCAACTGGGGGGGGCTATCGGGGACTGAAGCTTTCTTT	CASNWGGLSGTEAFF	NA	15	once	TRBJ1-1	TRBV7-2
TGTGCCAGCAGCGTACCTACCCCGGAGCGGGTCTCTAGTACAGATACGCAGTATTTT	CASSVPTPERVSSTDTQYF	NA	19	NA	TRBJ2-3	TRBV9
TGTGCCACTACGCAGGGCGGTTCCTCCTACGAGCAGTACTTC	CATTQGGSSYEQYF	NA	14	NA	TRBJ2-7	TRBV27
TGTGCCAGCAGTGACGTCCAGGGTGGTGGCTACACCTTC	CASSDVQGGGYTF	NA	13	NA	TRBJ1-2	TRBV6-4
TGTGCCAGCAGTTACTCGGGAGGGGACAATCAGCCCCAGCATTTT	CASSYSGGDNQPQHF	NA	15	NA	TRBJ1-5	TRBV6-5
TGTGCCAGCAGTCGGGTGGGGGGGCCCGGTTACGAGCAGTACTTC	CASSRVGGPGYEQYF	NA	15	NA	TRBJ2-7	TRBV2
TGTGCCAGCAGTTACTCCGACAGGGTAGAACTGTTTTTT	CASSYSDRVELFF	TRBD1	13	NA	TRBJ2-2	TRBV6-5
TGCGCCAGCAGCTTGCAGGACAAAAATGAAAAACTGTTTTTT	CASSLQDKNEKLFF	NA	14	NA	TRBJ1-4	TRBV5-1
TGTGCCAGCAGCTCTCAGGGATACGAGCAGTACTTC	CASSSQGYEQYF	NA	12	NA	TRBJ2-7	TRBV7-9
TGCGCCAGCAGCCAGGGAGGCGGTTTAACCTCCTACGAGCAGTACTTC	CASSQGGGLTSYEQYF	NA	16	NA	TRBJ2-7	TRBV4-1
TGCGCCAGCAGCCCTCGGTCGGGGGTGGCGAACACCGGGGAGCTGTTTTTT	CASSPRSGVANTGELFF	NA	17	NA	TRBJ2-2	TRBV4-1
TGCGCCAGCAGCTTGGCCCTAAGCGGGGGGGCCTCCGGGGAGCTGTTTTTT	CASSLALSGGASGELFF	TRBD2	17	NA	TRBJ2-2	TRBV5-1
TGCGCCAGCAGCCCCCCAGGTCGTAAACAGAACACTGAAGCTTTCTTT	CASSPPGRKQNTEAFF	NA	16	NA	TRBJ1-1	TRBV4-1
TGTGCCAGCTCACCCGGACAGTGGGGACAGCCCCAGCATTTT	CASSPGQWGQPQHF	NA	14	once	TRBJ1-5	TRBV18
TGTGCCAGCAGTTTCCGGGGTGAACCCCAGCATTTT	CASSFRGEPQHF	NA	12	NA	TRBJ1-5	TRBV6-5
TGTGCCAGCAGTAGTGGACTAGCGGGGCGAGAGACCCAGTACTTC	CASSSGLAGRETQYF	TRBD2	15	NA	TRBJ2-5	TRBV6-5
TGCGCCAGCAGCCAAGTAACAACAGCCACCTACGAGCAGTACTTC	CASSQVTTATYEQYF	NA	15	once	TRBJ2-7	TRBV4-1
TGTGCCAGCAGCGACAGACGCCACGAGCAGTACTTC	CASSDRRHEQYF	NA	12	NA	TRBJ2-7	TRBV27
TGTGCCAGCAGCTTAGTAGTCGGCTATGGCTACACCTTC	CASSLVVGYGYTF	NA	13	few	TRBJ1-2	TRBV7-8
TGTGCCAGCAGTGATCCCGCGGGGGAAAAACTGTTTTTT	CASSDPAGEKLFF	NA	13	NA	TRBJ1-4	TRBV6-1
TGTGCCAGCAGCCGTTCGTCCTTCGAGCAGTACTTC	CASSRSSFEQYF	NA	12	NA	TRBJ2-7	TRBV11-2
TGCGCCAGCAGCCATGGGCCGGGGAGCTCTGGAAACACCATATATTTT	CASSHGPGSSGNTIYF	NA	16	NA	TRBJ1-3	TRBV4-1
TGTGCTAGTGGAGCCACCGTCGACAGGGCTAGCAATCAGCCCCAGCATTTT	CASGATVDRASNQPQHF	TRBD1	17	NA	TRBJ1-5	TRBV12-5
TGTGCCAGCAGTTCCTCGGGATACGAGCAGTACTTC	CASSSSGYEQYF	NA	12	NA	TRBJ2-7	TRBV27
TGTGCCAGTAGTATGGGACAGGGGATCTATGGCTACACCTTC	CASSMGQGIYGYTF	TRBD1	14	NA	TRBJ1-2	TRBV19
TGTGCCAGCAGCGTAGTAGGCAGGTCCGGCTACACCTTC	CASSVVGRSGYTF	NA	13	NA	TRBJ1-2	TRBV9